This T cell receptor (beta chain) was captured in a study of T cell repertoires in cytomegalovirus infection. Across the study: It can be stated that public TCR beta signatures indicated CMV infection as well as a matching HLA type.

TCRdb redid the calling of the reads with MiXCR, one entry per CDR3 protein. The data contain hundreds of thousands of distinct CDR3 sequences, roughly 9.5% of them singletons. The sample holds many counts of this clonotype. Germline CDR1 reads MNHNS; CDR2 reads SASEGT. The CDR3 contains 14 residues. V was clipped by 3 bases and J by 0 bases, with 7 bases between them. The source material was PBMCs. The receptor was isolated from a human donor in good health (CMV status not recorded). Some clones in this sample may be carry-over from other donors' samples. This chain joins TRBV6-1 and TRBJ2-3; possible D gene TRBD1, 5 bases. The CDR3 DNA reads as TGTGCCAGCAGTGACAGACAGAGCACAGATACGCAGTATTTT. It is translated as CASSDRQSTDTQYF.